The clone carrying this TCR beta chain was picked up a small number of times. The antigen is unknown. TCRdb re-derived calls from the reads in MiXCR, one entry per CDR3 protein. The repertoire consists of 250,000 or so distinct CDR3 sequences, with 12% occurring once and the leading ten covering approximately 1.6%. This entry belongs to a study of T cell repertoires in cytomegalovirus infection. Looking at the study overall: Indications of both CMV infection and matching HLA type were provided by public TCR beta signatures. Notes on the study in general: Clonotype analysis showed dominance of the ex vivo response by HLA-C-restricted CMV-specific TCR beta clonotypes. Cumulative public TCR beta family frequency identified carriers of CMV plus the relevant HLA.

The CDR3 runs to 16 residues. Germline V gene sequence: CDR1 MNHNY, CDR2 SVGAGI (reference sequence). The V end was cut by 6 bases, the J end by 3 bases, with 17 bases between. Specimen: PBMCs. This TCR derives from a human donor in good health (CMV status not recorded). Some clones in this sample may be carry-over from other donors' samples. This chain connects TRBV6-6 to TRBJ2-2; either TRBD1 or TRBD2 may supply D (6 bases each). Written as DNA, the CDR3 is TGTGCCAGCAGGGATTGGGGGGCTCTGGACACCGGGGAGCTGTTTTTT. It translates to CASRDWGALDTGELFF.